These T cell receptor beta chains were read from a single sample in a study of cytomegalovirus exposure and HLA in healthy donors. Generated by immunoSEQ multiplex PCR, the TCRdb table keeps only in-frame clones and is missing some. Among about 120,000 clones listed, 70% to 80% were seen once. Sequencing input: PBMCs. Receptors were obtained from a man in his forties in good health and CMV-seropositive. Each CDR3 is given with its conserved first and last residue. D genes are given only for firm matches. Rows give clone size only sometimes, using once, few, many, or a class for an expanded clone.

d_gene: TRBD1; j_gene: TRBJ2-7; abundance: NA; len: 15; v_gene: TRBV27; CDR3aa: CASSITGTELYEQYF; CDR3nt: TGTGCCAGCAGTATCACCGGGACAGAGCTTTACGAGCAGTACTTC
d_gene: NA; j_gene: TRBJ2-7; abundance: NA; len: 15; v_gene: TRBV7-7; CDR3aa: CASSLGSPTESEQYF; CDR3nt: TGTGCCAGCAGCTTAGGGTCCCCCACAGAATCCGAGCAGTACTTC
d_gene: NA; j_gene: TRBJ1-1; abundance: NA; len: 13; v_gene: TRBV4-3; CDR3aa: CASSRAMNTEAFF; CDR3nt: TGCGCCAGCAGCCGGGCGATGAACACTGAAGCTTTCTTT
d_gene: TRBD2; j_gene: TRBJ2-1; abundance: NA; len: 16; v_gene: TRBV7-6; CDR3aa: CASSGRTSEYHNEQFF; CDR3nt: TGTGCCAGCAGCGGTAGGACTAGCGAGTACCACAATGAGCAGTTCTTC
d_gene: TRBD1; j_gene: TRBJ1-5; abundance: NA; len: 16; v_gene: TRBV6-1; CDR3aa: CASSEALGQSNQPQHF; CDR3nt: TGTGCCAGCAGTGAAGCCCTGGGACAGAGCAATCAGCCCCAGCATTTT
d_gene: NA; j_gene: TRBJ2-7; abundance: NA; len: 16; v_gene: TRBV10-3; CDR3aa: CAISEPRPGGAYEQYF; CDR3nt: TGTGCCATCAGTGAGCCACGCCCGGGGGGCGCCTACGAGCAGTACTTC
d_gene: TRBD1; j_gene: TRBJ1-2; abundance: NA; len: 12; v_gene: TRBV2; CDR3aa: CASVWTGEGYTF; CDR3nt: TGTGCCAGCGTATGGACAGGGGAAGGCTACACCTTC
d_gene: NA; j_gene: TRBJ1-2; abundance: few; len: 15; v_gene: TRBV18; CDR3aa: CASSPIKTRAYGYTF; CDR3nt: TGTGCCAGCTCACCTATAAAGACTCGTGCGTATGGCTACACCTTC
d_gene: TRBD2; j_gene: TRBJ2-2; abundance: NA; len: 15; v_gene: TRBV7-9; CDR3aa: CASAATSRNTGELFF; CDR3nt: TGTGCCAGCGCTGCGACTAGCAGGAACACCGGGGAGCTGTTTTTT
d_gene: TRBD1; j_gene: TRBJ1-2; abundance: NA; len: 17; v_gene: TRBV5-5; CDR3aa: CARSLEGQDDLDYGYTF; CDR3nt: TGTGCCAGAAGCTTGGAGGGACAGGATGACCTGGACTATGGCTACACCTTC
d_gene: NA; j_gene: TRBJ1-5; abundance: NA; len: 13; v_gene: TRBV27; CDR3aa: CASSPRSNQPQHF; CDR3nt: TGTGCCAGCAGCCCCCGGAGCAATCAGCCCCAGCATTTT
d_gene: NA; j_gene: TRBJ2-2; abundance: NA; len: 15; v_gene: TRBV5-1; CDR3aa: CASSILNRGTGELFF; CDR3nt: TGCGCCAGCAGCATCCTCAATCGAGGCACCGGGGAGCTGTTTTTT
d_gene: NA; j_gene: TRBJ1-1; abundance: NA; len: 14; v_gene: TRBV11-2; CDR3aa: CASSLSGVGTEAFF; CDR3nt: TGTGCCAGCAGCTTATCAGGGGTGGGGACTGAAGCTTTCTTT
d_gene: TRBD2; j_gene: TRBJ2-3; abundance: few; len: 15; v_gene: TRBV5-4; CDR3aa: CASSFMLAATDTQYF; CDR3nt: TGTGCCAGCAGCTTTATGCTAGCGGCCACAGATACGCAGTATTTT
d_gene: NA; j_gene: TRBJ2-5; abundance: NA; len: 14; v_gene: TRBV4-1; CDR3aa: CASRGSVNQETQYF; CDR3nt: TGCGCCAGCAGGGGCTCTGTGAATCAAGAGACCCAGTACTTC
d_gene: NA; j_gene: TRBJ2-1; abundance: NA; len: 15; v_gene: TRBV7-9; CDR3aa: CASSLVEGSSNEQFF; CDR3nt: TGTGCCAGCAGCTTAGTTGAGGGTTCCAGCAATGAGCAGTTCTTC
d_gene: NA; j_gene: TRBJ2-7; abundance: NA; len: 14; v_gene: TRBV5-1; CDR3aa: CASSLEGFSYEQYF; CDR3nt: TGCGCCAGCAGCCTCGAGGGCTTTTCCTACGAGCAGTACTTC
d_gene: NA; j_gene: TRBJ1-2; abundance: NA; len: 16; v_gene: TRBV6-1; CDR3aa: CASSEAPVGGYYGYTF; CDR3nt: TGTGCCAGCAGTGAAGCCCCGGTGGGGGGGTACTATGGCTACACCTTC
d_gene: NA; j_gene: TRBJ2-3; abundance: NA; len: 12; v_gene: TRBV10-1; CDR3aa: CASSTDRHTQYF; CDR3nt: TGCGCCAGCAGCACAGACAGACATACGCAGTATTTT
d_gene: NA; j_gene: TRBJ2-3; abundance: once; len: 14; v_gene: TRBV9; CDR3aa: CASSQHRGGDTQYF; CDR3nt: TGTGCCAGCAGCCAGCACAGGGGGGGAGATACGCAGTATTTT
d_gene: NA; j_gene: TRBJ2-2; abundance: NA; len: 18; v_gene: TRBV28; CDR3aa: CASSLEFSYGGNTGELFF; CDR3nt: TGTGCCAGCAGTTTAGAATTCTCTTACGGAGGGAACACCGGGGAGCTGTTTTTT
d_gene: NA; j_gene: TRBJ2-3; abundance: NA; len: 16; v_gene: TRBV5-1; CDR3aa: CASSFHSGLKTDTQYF; CDR3nt: TGCGCCAGCAGCTTCCACAGCGGACTCAAAACAGATACGCAGTATTTT
d_gene: NA; j_gene: TRBJ1-5; abundance: NA; len: 13; v_gene: TRBV6-6; CDR3aa: CASIRTDNQPQHF; CDR3nt: TGTGCCAGCATTCGGACAGACAATCAGCCCCAGCATTTT
d_gene: NA; j_gene: TRBJ2-3; abundance: NA; len: 12; v_gene: TRBV11-2; CDR3aa: CASSPHQDTQYF; CDR3nt: TGTGCCAGCAGCCCCCATCAGGATACGCAGTATTTT
d_gene: TRBD2; j_gene: TRBJ2-7; abundance: NA; len: 16; v_gene: TRBV7-9; CDR3aa: CASSLATSGSSYEQYF; CDR3nt: TGTGCCAGCAGCTTAGCCACTAGCGGAAGCTCCTACGAGCAGTACTTC
d_gene: TRBD1; j_gene: TRBJ2-7; abundance: few; len: 14; v_gene: TRBV6-1; CDR3aa: CASRLRGQGYEQYF; CDR3nt: TGTGCCAGCAGGCTCCGCGGACAGGGCTACGAGCAGTACTTC
d_gene: NA; j_gene: TRBJ2-1; abundance: NA; len: 13; v_gene: TRBV11-3; CDR3aa: CASSPQNYNEQFF; CDR3nt: TGTGCCAGCAGCCCCCAAAACTACAATGAGCAGTTCTTC
d_gene: NA; j_gene: TRBJ2-5; abundance: NA; len: 14; v_gene: TRBV7-9; CDR3aa: CASSSGQRQETQYF; CDR3nt: TGTGCCAGCAGCTCGGGACAACGCCAAGAGACCCAGTACTTC
d_gene: TRBD1; j_gene: TRBJ1-2; abundance: NA; len: 15; v_gene: TRBV28; CDR3aa: CASTPGQRTNYGYTF; CDR3nt: TGTGCCAGCACCCCGGGACAGCGGACGAACTATGGCTACACCTTC
d_gene: TRBD2; j_gene: TRBJ2-1; abundance: NA; len: 15; v_gene: TRBV7-9; CDR3aa: CASSGRGPSYNEQFF; CDR3nt: TGTGCCAGCAGCGGGAGGGGTCCCTCCTACAATGAGCAGTTCTTC
d_gene: TRBD1; j_gene: TRBJ2-7; abundance: NA; len: 14; v_gene: TRBV28; CDR3aa: CASTDQGQAVEQYF; CDR3nt: TGTGCCAGCACGGATCAGGGACAGGCGGTCGAGCAGTACTTC
d_gene: NA; j_gene: TRBJ2-3; abundance: few; len: 13; v_gene: TRBV5-8; CDR3aa: CAGRLLRTDTQYF; CDR3nt: TGTGCCGGCCGGCTACTAAGGACAGATACGCAGTATTTT
d_gene: TRBD1; j_gene: TRBJ1-6; abundance: NA; len: 13; v_gene: TRBV4-1; CDR3aa: CASNDRDNSPLHF; CDR3nt: TGCGCCAGCAACGACAGGGATAATTCACCCCTCCACTTT
d_gene: NA; j_gene: TRBJ1-1; abundance: NA; len: 14; v_gene: TRBV6-1; CDR3aa: CASSQGPGKTEAFF; CDR3nt: TGTGCCAGCAGCCAGGGGCCCGGGAAAACTGAAGCTTTCTTT
d_gene: TRBD1; j_gene: TRBJ1-2; abundance: NA; len: 13; v_gene: TRBV5-5; CDR3aa: CASSIDRVVGYTF; CDR3nt: TGTGCCAGCAGCATAGACAGGGTAGTCGGCTACACCTTC
d_gene: NA; j_gene: TRBJ2-7; abundance: NA; len: 15; v_gene: TRBV15; CDR3aa: CATSRGGGPPYEQYF; CDR3nt: TGTGCCACCAGTCGGGGAGGGGGACCGCCCTACGAGCAGTACTTC